This passage covers 24 T cell receptor beta chains from one sample sequenced in a study of a mutant IDH1 vaccine in newly diagnosed glioma. Time point specified: baseline, week 1 (first vaccination visit). Treatment: pre-vaccination baseline after standard-of-care therapy. Repertoires were generated with immunoSEQ multiplex PCR, while TCRdb's copy carries only in-frame clones and drops some. There are approximately 70,000 clones in the sample; around 79% occur only once, and around 8.2% lies in the top ten. This sample comprised PBMCs, obtained from a glioma patient treated with radiotherapy, temozolomide or both. Receptor source: a man between 50 and 59 years old with glioma.

The chain carries TRBV6-1 and TRBJ2-1, with D perhaps TRBD2 (6 bases). Germline V gene lookup returns CDR1 MNHNS and CDR2 SASEGT. The V end was cut by 7 bases, the J end by 3 bases, with 16 bases between. The CDR3 is 15 amino acids. Here the CDR3 DNA reads TGTGCCAGCAATGGAGGGCGCAGGTTCTACAATGAGCAGTTCTTC. It yields the protein CASNGGRRFYNEQFF.

The chain employs TRBV6-1 and TRBJ2-3, with 7 bases lining up with TRBD1. Germline CDR1 MNHNS, CDR2 SASEGT. V shed 7 bases and J 2 bases; nucleotides not matched to a gene: 9. This CDR3 contains 15 residues. The DNA for the CDR3 is TGTGCCAGCACCGCAGGGGGACCGCACACAGATACGCAGTATTTT. Its protein product is CASTAGGPHTDTQYF.

V and J are TRBV10-1 and TRBJ1-1; TRBD1 agrees at 7 bases. The CDR3 is made up of 17 amino acids. CDR1 is WNHNN and CDR2 is SYGVQD in the germline V gene (reference sequence). After removal of 3 bases from V and 0 bases from J, the junction contained 10 bases not matched to a gene. The CDR3 spells CASSEAGTDFMNTEAFF. The CDR3 bases are TGCGCCAGCAGTGAAGCAGGGACAGACTTCATGAACACTGAAGCTTTCTTT.

The chain is built from TRBV19 and TRBJ1-2; D remains ambiguous. Germline V gene lookup returns CDR1 LNHDA and CDR2 SQIVND (reference sequence). The CDR3 length is 12 residues. The V end was cut by 5 bases, the J end by 7 bases, with 11 bases between. The CDR3 reads CASSLGNLGYTF. CDR3 in DNA: TGTGCCAGTAGTCTGGGGAATCTTGGCTACACCTTC.

The chain recombines TRBV30 with TRBJ1-1; D unclear. V lost 7 bases to trimming and J lost 1 base, with 10 bases between them. The CDR3 loop spans 12 amino acids. The germline V gene encodes CDR1 GTSNPN and CDR2 SVGIG (reference sequence). DNA of the CDR3: TGTGCCTTCCCCCGGACGAACACTGAAGCTTTCTTT. This sequence encodes CAFPRTNTEAFF.

Turning to this clone: Other DNA sequences in this sample translate to the same CDR3. The J gene is TRBJ2-7, the V gene TRBV5-1; D is undetermined. Germline V lookup: CDR1 SGHRS, CDR2 YFSETQ. This CDR3 comprises 12 residues. With 0 bases removed from V and 2 bases from J, the gap between germline ends came to 3 bases. CDR3 nucleotide sequence: TGCGCCAGCAGCTTGGGGGCCTACGAGCAGTACTTC. It yields the protein CASSLGAYEQYF.

V gene TRBV10-1 combines with J gene TRBJ2-2; D is unclear. The V gene lost 3 bases and the J gene lost 8 bases, with 10 bases spanning the gap. Germline assignment: CDR1 WNHNN and CDR2 SYGVQD (reference sequence). This CDR3 has 13 residues. CDR3: CASSEQNLGELFF. The DNA of the CDR3 is TGCGCCAGCAGTGAACAAAATCTAGGGGAGCTGTTTTTT.

This chain joins TRBV4-1 and TRBJ1-2, with TRBD1 as a possible D gene (5 bases). V lost 0 bases and J 8 bases, leaving 16 bases between the germline ends. Germline V CDR1 and CDR2: MGHRA, YSYEKL. The CDR3 length is 15 residues. CDR3 residues: CASSQDRDHFFGYTF. DNA of the CDR3: TGCGCCAGCAGCCAAGATAGGGACCATTTTTTCGGCTACACCTTC.

This clone was found once. The rearrangement joins TRBV7-2 to TRBJ1-3; D remains ambiguous. V shed 3 bases and J shed 2 bases, with 14 bases lying between them. The CDR3 runs 16 residues. CDR1 is SGHTA, CDR2 FQGNSA, per germline. CDR3 DNA sequence: TGTGCCAGCAGCTTGCACCCGTCAGGCACTGGAAACACCATATATTTT. Protein product: CASSLHPSGTGNTIYF.

V and J are TRBV15 and TRBJ2-2; the D is unclear. The CDR3 length is 12 residues. Germline V CDR1 and CDR2: LNHNV, YYDKDF (reference sequence). Deletions cut 3 bases from V and 6 bases from J, with 5 bases between. CDR3 protein: CATSSHSGELFF. The CDR3 DNA follows: TGTGCCACCAGCAGCCATTCCGGGGAGCTGTTTTTT.

V gene TRBV2 combines with J gene TRBJ2-7; tentatively, D is TRBD1 or TRBD2 (5 bases each). Trimming removed 4 bases from V and 5 bases from J, with 6 bases in between. The CDR3 runs to 11 residues. Germline values: CDR1 SNHLY, CDR2 FYNNEI. This chain's CDR3 is CASSGGNEQYF. CDR3 bases: TGTGCCAGCAGTGGGGGGAACGAGCAGTACTTC.

V is TRBV29-1 and J is TRBJ2-5; TRBD1 matches at 8 bases. The CDR3 is 18 residues long. Germline V lookup: CDR1 SQVTM, CDR2 ANQGSEA. J was trimmed by 5 bases and V by 4 bases; bases with no gene match: 21. CDR3 sequence: CSVVFFRGQGAGRETQYF. The CDR3 nucleotides read TGCAGCGTTGTCTTTTTTAGGGGGCAGGGGGCAGGTCGGGAGACCCAGTACTTC.

The chain joins TRBV6-1 to TRBJ1-5; tentative D call: TRBD1 (6 bases). This CDR3 has 14 amino acids. Per the germline V gene, CDR1 is MNHNS and CDR2 is SASEGT. Trimming left V 0 bases short and J 4 bases short, with 7 bases between. Written as DNA, the CDR3 is TGTGCCAGCAGTGAAGCAACAGGGAATCAGCCCCAGCATTTT. Encoded protein: CASSEATGNQPQHF.

This chain joins TRBV9 and TRBJ1-2; no clear D. The CDR3 totals 14 residues. V shed 0 bases and J shed 0 bases, with 6 bases lying between them. Germline V lookup: CDR1 SGDLS, CDR2 YYNGEE. The CDR3 region has the DNA TGTGCCAGCAGCGTAGCAGGAGCTAACTATGGCTACACCTTC. Residues: CASSVAGANYGYTF.

This clone came up a few times. The chain recombines TRBV18 with TRBJ1-5; 8 bases align to TRBD1. This CDR3 region has 14 residues. J was trimmed by 3 bases and V by 3 bases; bases with no gene match: 1. The germline CDR1 and CDR2 sequences are KGHSH and LQKENI. The CDR3 DNA follows: TGTGCCAGCTCACCGGACAGGGACAATCAGCCCCAGCATTTT. It yields the protein CASSPDRDNQPQHF.

The genes are TRBV19 and TRBJ2-1; possible D gene TRBD2, 5 bases. This CDR3 is built from 15 residues. Trimming took off 5 bases at V and 6 bases at J, with 17 bases between the two ends. CDR1 is LNHDA, CDR2 SQIVND, per germline (reference sequence). The CDR3 spells CASSRGGISGNEQFF. The CDR3, as DNA: TGTGCCAGTAGTCGAGGAGGCATCTCTGGCAATGAGCAGTTCTTC.

The rearrangement uses TRBV9 and TRBJ2-3, with TRBD2 matching over 12 bases. Trimming cost V 3 bases and J 4 bases; bases outside gene matches: 3. CDR1 and CDR2 from the germline V gene are SGDLS and YYNGEE. The length of the CDR3 is 15 residues. The CDR3 here is CASSASGGDADTQYF. CDR3 nucleotide sequence: TGTGCCAGCAGCGCTAGCGGGGGGGACGCAGATACGCAGTATTTT.

The chain recombines TRBV25-1 with TRBJ2-4; D remains unclear. The CDR3 length is 14 residues. V lost 3 bases and J 0 bases, leaving 6 bases between the germline ends. Germline V CDR1 and CDR2: MGHDK, SYGVNS. In nucleotides, the CDR3 is TGTGCCAGCAGTGATTCCATAGCCAAAAACATTCAGTACTTC. Its translation: CASSDSIAKNIQYF.

CDR3 sequence: CASSLSGNTIYF. The CDR3 region has the DNA TGTGCCAGCAGCTTATCCGGAAACACCATATATTTT. The V and J genes are TRBV5-5 and TRBJ1-3; D is uncertain. Germline assignment: CDR1 SGHKS and CDR2 YYEKEE (reference sequence). This CDR3 is 12 amino acids long. V was cut by 2 bases and J by 4 bases, with 4 bases left in between.

The chain recombines TRBV7-2 with TRBJ1-2, with TRBD1 as a possible D gene (5 bases). The CDR3 extends over 15 amino acids. The ends were cut back, 3 bases at V and 3 bases at J, with 14 bases in the middle. Germline values: CDR1 SGHTA, CDR2 FQGNSA. Here the CDR3 reads CASSFRDPADYGYTF. CDR3 sequence (DNA): TGTGCCAGCAGCTTCCGGGACCCAGCAGACTATGGCTACACCTTC.

For the CDR3, the DNA is TGTGCCAGCAGCCCCGTTCCGGGAGATGGCTACACCTTC. This translates into CASSPVPGDGYTF. This sequence joins TRBV5-4 and TRBJ1-2, with no clear D. V dropped 4 bases and J dropped 6 bases, with 13 bases sitting between them. There are 13 residues in the CDR3. Germline CDR1 is SGHNT and CDR2 is YYREEE (reference sequence).

The chain links TRBV5-1 to TRBJ1-4, with D maybe TRBD1 (5 bases). CDR1 and CDR2 from the germline V gene are SGHRS and YFSETQ. Trimming took 0 bases from V and 8 from J, leaving 14 bases between them. The CDR3 has 15 residues. CDR3 protein: CASSLDGTIGEKLFF. Written as DNA, the CDR3 is TGCGCCAGCAGCTTGGATGGGACTATAGGGGAAAAACTGTTTTTT.

This rearrangement joins TRBV12-1 to TRBJ1-2. TRBV12-1 is flagged as a pseudogene. The CDR3 runs to 14 residues. For the CDR3, the DNA is TGTGCCAGCAGCTTTGTTCCCCTCTACTATGGCTACACCTTC. Amino acids: CASSFVPLYYGYTF.

DNA of the CDR3: TGCGCCAGCAGCCAAGGTGGGGCCGGGGTAGATCAGCCCCAGCATTTT. It specifies CASSQGGAGVDQPQHF. This sequence joins TRBV4-1 and TRBJ1-5; maybe TRBD1 (5 bases). Germline CDR1 MGHRA, CDR2 YSYEKL. CDR3 length equals 16 residues. The V end lost 1 base, the J end lost 5 bases, and 15 bases lay between the germline ends.